These 27 T cell receptor beta chains originate from one sample sequenced in a study of T-cell memory formation after mild COVID-19. TCRdb re-derived calls from the 5' RACE reads in MiXCR, one entry per CDR3 protein. The sample consists of about 160,000 distinct CDR3 sequences, 31% of them appearing once. The sample comprised PBMCs or a T cell subset sorted from them (not recorded which). These receptors all stem from an adult woman who had mild COVID-19 (a few samples of this study predate the infection). Cell type and time point are not known.

The chain recombines TRBV7-9 with TRBJ2-3; D remains ambiguous. Looked up from germline, CDR1 is SEHNR and CDR2 is FQNEAQ (reference sequence). This CDR3 has 12 amino acids. V was trimmed by 6 bases and J by 6 bases, leaving 10 bases between them. This CDR3 is CASRRTEDTQYF. The DNA of the CDR3 is TGTGCCAGCAGGCGAACTGAGGATACGCAGTATTTT.

V is TRBV5-1 and J is TRBJ1-1, with D possibly TRBD1 on 6 matching bases. CDR1 is SGHRS and CDR2 is YFSETQ in the germline V gene. The V gene lost 3 bases and the J gene lost 1 base, with 10 bases spanning the gap. CDR3 length: 14 residues. The DNA for the CDR3 is TGCGCCAGCAGCTCGGGGGCGGGGAACACTGAAGCTTTCTTT. It specifies CASSSGAGNTEAFF.

The V call is TRBV9, the J call TRBJ2-7; maybe TRBD2 (5 bases). Trimming pared 0 bases from V and 0 bases from J, leaving 10 bases between. The V gene's germline CDR1 is SGDLS and CDR2 YYNGEE. This CDR3 is 15 amino acids long. The CDR3, as DNA: TGTGCCAGCAGCGTAGGGGCCGGGGTCTCCTACGAGCAGTACTTC. Its translation is CASSVGAGVSYEQYF.

There are a few counts of this clonotype. One end of the junction varies from germline; a read error may be responsible. This rearrangement joins TRBV11-2 to TRBJ2-3, with TRBD2 matching 13 bases. The CDR3 has 12 amino acids. From germline, CDR1 is SGHAT and CDR2 FQNNGV. This CDR3 reads CASSPLAGGPKF. The CDR3 DNA follows: TGTGCCAGCAGCCCACTAGCGGGAGGGCCTAAATTT.

This clonotype was seen a handful of times. This sequence joins TRBV7-9 and TRBJ2-5; D not resolved. Germline V CDR1 and CDR2: SEHNR, FQNEAQ (reference sequence). Deletions cut 4 bases from V and 6 bases from J, with 6 bases between. This CDR3 is 11 amino acids long. CDR3 loop: CASSYQQTQYF. The CDR3 DNA is TGTGCCAGCAGCTATCAACAGACCCAGTACTTC.

This sequence joins TRBV6-2 or TRBV6-3 and TRBJ2-1, with 11 bases identical to TRBD2. This CDR3 is 15 amino acids long. V gave up 6 bases and J gave up 3 bases; unmatched junction bases: 4. Per the germline V gene, CDR1 is MNHEY and CDR2 is SVGEGT. The CDR3 spells CASRTSGAGYNEQFF. CDR3 nucleotide sequence: TGTGCCAGCAGGACTAGCGGGGCGGGCTACAATGAGCAGTTCTTC.

This chain joins TRBV25-1 and TRBJ2-5, with 7 nucleotides matching TRBD2. J was trimmed by 4 bases and V by 7 bases; bases with no gene match: 18. Germline CDR1 MGHDK, CDR2 SYGVNS. The CDR3 runs 17 residues. The DNA for the CDR3 is TGTGCCAGCAAGGGTCAGACGGGAGGCCCCGAGGGAGAGACCCAGTACTTC. Its translation: CASKGQTGGPEGETQYF.

The rearrangement links TRBV5-1 to TRBJ1-5; a possible D gene is TRBD1 (6 bases). Trimming took 4 bases from V and 1 from J, leaving 15 bases between them. Per the germline V gene, CDR1 is SGHRS and CDR2 is YFSETQ. The CDR3 has 16 amino acids. The CDR3, as DNA: TGCGCCAGCAGCCTGGCCCCAGGGGCCAGCAATCAGCCCCAGCATTTT. Its protein product is CASSLAPGASNQPQHF.

In this sample, this clonotype turned up a few times. The chain links TRBV7-2 to TRBJ2-1; the D is unclear. Trimming left V 1 base short and J 10 bases short, with 8 bases between. Germline lookup yields CDR1 SGHTA and CDR2 FQGNSA. The CDR3 extends over 12 amino acids. CDR3 in amino acids: CASSLGVGEQFF. The CDR3 DNA reads as TGTGCCAGCAGCTTAGGTGTGGGAGAGCAGTTCTTC.

The rearrangement uses TRBV3-1 and TRBJ2-1; either TRBD1 or TRBD2 may supply D (5 bases each). The CDR3 totals 15 residues. The V gene's germline CDR1 is LGHDT and CDR2 YNNKEL (reference sequence). With 0 bases removed from V and 8 bases from J, the gap between germline ends came to 14 bases. The CDR3 nucleotides are TGTGCCAGCAGCCAAGAGGGACCACAACGGGATGAGCAGTTCTTC. Amino acids: CASSQEGPQRDEQFF.

A few counts support this clonotype. The chain couples TRBV20-1 to TRBJ2-7, with 8 nucleotides matching TRBD1. Germline values: CDR1 DFQATT, CDR2 SNEGSKA (reference sequence). The V and J ends lost 3 bases and 0 bases, in that order; junction bases with no gene match: 7. The CDR3 consists of 15 residues. For the CDR3, the DNA is TGCAGTGCTAGTCCTACAGGGGGGTTCTCCTACGAGCAGTACTTC. Protein: CSASPTGGFSYEQYF.

This clonotype has more than one count but fewer than ten. This CDR3 is CASSLWGNNEQFF. As DNA, the CDR3 is TGTGCCAGCAGCTTATGGGGGAACAATGAGCAGTTCTTC. The rearrangement joins TRBV7-3 to TRBJ2-1; possibly TRBD1 or TRBD2 for D (5 bases each). Between the trimmed V and J ends, which lost 2 bases and 5 bases, there was a span of 7 bases. The germline V gene encodes CDR1 SGHTA and CDR2 FQGTGA. The CDR3 sequence is 13 residues long.

The V and J genes are TRBV5-1 and TRBJ1-1, with 7 bases matching TRBD1. The ends lost 4 bases at V and 5 bases at J; junction bases unmatched: 11. This CDR3 is 15 amino acids long. Germline loops: CDR1 SGHRS, CDR2 YFSETQ. CDR3 in amino acids: CASSPGDSLGTEAFF. The CDR3 DNA follows: TGCGCCAGCAGCCCAGGGGACAGCCTTGGAACTGAAGCTTTCTTT.

This rearrangement joins TRBV6-5 to TRBJ2-7; 11 bases align to TRBD2. V was clipped by 6 bases and J by 2 bases; unmatched bases: 12. CDR1 and CDR2 (germline): MNHEY, SVGAGI. The CDR3 contains 17 residues. The CDR3 DNA is TGTGCCAGCAGCTCCCGCTCGGGACTAGCGGTCCCCTACGAGCAGTACTTC. It yields the protein CASSSRSGLAVPYEQYF.

This chain connects TRBV2 to TRBJ2-7; D gene uncertain. CDR3 length equals 12 residues. Germline CDR1 is SNHLY and CDR2 is FYNNEI. Between the trimmed V and J ends, which lost 6 bases and 2 bases, there was a span of 8 bases. CDR3 coding DNA: TGTGCCAGCAGCCGCGAGACCTACGAGCAGTACTTC. Translated, it gives CASSRETYEQYF. The full variable domain, completed using reference TRBV2 and TRBJ2-7, is EPEVTQTPSHQVTQMGQEVILRCVPISNHLYFYWYRQILGQKVEFLVSFYNNEISEKSEIFDDQFSVERPDGSNFTLKIRSTKLEDSAMYFCASSRETYEQYFGPGTRLTVT.

The gene calls are TRBV12-3 or TRBV12-4 and TRBJ2-3; maybe TRBD2 (6 bases). The CDR3 is made up of 14 amino acids. V was trimmed by 3 bases and J by 1 base, leaving 8 bases between them. CDR3 region: CASSFVAGTDTQYF. For the CDR3, the DNA is TGTGCCAGCAGTTTTGTAGCGGGCACAGATACGCAGTATTTT.

V usage is TRBV7-2 and J usage is TRBJ2-1; 8 bases are shared with TRBD2. CDR1 and CDR2 (germline): SGHTA, FQGNSA. The CDR3 runs to 17 residues. Losses at the gene ends were 7 bases for V and 1 base for J; bases not matched to a gene: 12. CDR3 sequence reads: CASTPGGAGVSYNEQFF. The CDR3 DNA reads TGTGCCAGCACCCCCGGGGGAGCGGGGGTTTCCTACAATGAGCAGTTCTTC.

This clonotype was counted a few times. V gene TRBV5-1 combines with J gene TRBJ2-1; D possibly corresponds to TRBD2 (5 bases). Germline CDR1 SGHRS, CDR2 YFSETQ. Trimming took 10 bases from V and 8 from J, leaving 13 bases between them. This CDR3 has 11 residues. CDR3 loop: CAGGRLHEQFF. The CDR3 DNA reads as TGCGCCGGAGGACGTCTCCATGAGCAGTTCTTC.

V usage is TRBV6-6 and J usage is TRBJ1-5; D is possibly TRBD1 (5 bases). The V end was cut by 6 bases, the J end by 4 bases, with 13 bases between. The germline CDR1 and CDR2 sequences are MNHNY and SVGAGI (reference sequence). This CDR3 region has 14 residues. The CDR3 here is CASRVGARNQPQHF. The CDR3 DNA is TGTGCCAGCAGAGTAGGGGCTCGGAATCAGCCCCAGCATTTT.

This chain connects TRBV7-9 to TRBJ1-6; D gene ambiguous. CDR1 and CDR2 (germline): SEHNR, FQNEAQ (reference sequence). This CDR3 region has 17 residues. The germline V and J ends were trimmed by 5 bases and 5 bases, with 19 bases remaining between them. CDR3 DNA: TGTGCCAGCAGCCCACGGGGAGGGAACAAAGATAATTCACCCCTCCACTTT. It yields the protein CASSPRGGNKDNSPLHF.

The chain links TRBV9 to TRBJ2-7; 7 bases are a match to TRBD1. J lost 5 bases, V lost 4 bases, and 6 bases had no gene match. Germline CDR1 SGDLS, CDR2 YYNGEE. The CDR3 extends over 13 amino acids. CDR3: CASSTQTGNEQYF. The CDR3, as DNA: TGTGCCAGCAGCACCCAGACAGGGAACGAGCAGTACTTC. The complete variable domain, with remaining parts taken from reference TRBV9 and TRBJ2-7, reads DSGVTQTPKHLITATGQRVTLRCSPRSGDLSVYWYQQSLDQGLQFLIQYYNGEERAKGNILERFSAQQFPDLHSELNLSSLELGDSALYFCASSTQTGNEQYFGPGTRLTVT.

The chain couples TRBV3-1 to TRBJ2-3; unclear D gene. The V gene lost 0 bases and the J gene lost 10 bases, with 8 bases spanning the gap. CDR3 length equals 12 residues. Germline assignment: CDR1 LGHDT and CDR2 YNNKEL (reference sequence). The DNA of the CDR3 is TGTGCCAGCAGCCAAGAGTCTAGGGCGCAGTATTTT. Amino acid sequence: CASSQESRAQYF.

This clonotype was recorded a few times. V and J are TRBV14 and TRBJ1-2; D is possibly TRBD1 (6 bases). The germline V gene has CDR1 SGHDN and CDR2 FVKESK. The CDR3 covers 14 residues. V shed 4 bases and J shed 4 bases, with 13 bases lying between them. CDR3 residues: CASSPLTGPYGYTF. The CDR3 region has the DNA TGTGCCAGCAGCCCCTTGACAGGTCCCTATGGCTACACCTTC.

This clonotype was observed a handful of times. The chain joins TRBV11-2 to TRBJ2-7; TRBD2 agrees at 12 bases. CDR1 is SGHAT, CDR2 FQNNGV, per germline. The CDR3 length is 18 residues. The V gene end was trimmed by 6 bases and the J gene end by 3 bases; junction bases not matched to a gene: 15. The DNA of the CDR3 is TGTGCCAGCAGTCAGCCCTCCGGGACTAGCGGGTCGATCTACGAGCAGTACTTC. Encoded protein: CASSQPSGTSGSIYEQYF.

This clonotype was detected only a few times. The chain combines TRBV20-1 with TRBJ1-1, with TRBD1 matching 8 bases. J was trimmed by 4 bases and V by 6 bases; bases with no gene match: 10. CDR3 size: 14 residues. CDR1 is DFQATT and CDR2 is SNEGSKA in the germline V gene (reference sequence). Here the CDR3 DNA reads TGCAGTGCACAGAGGGACAGGCGGGGCACTGAAGCTTTCTTT. Its translation: CSAQRDRRGTEAFF.

This clonotype was observed a few times. The V gene is TRBV20-1, the J gene TRBJ2-3; D not certain. The ends were cut back, 1 base at V and 5 bases at J, with 10 bases in the middle. Germline-derived CDR1 and CDR2 are DFQATT and SNEGSKA (reference sequence). CDR3 length: 13 amino acids. The CDR3 DNA reads TGCAGTGCTAGAGGCGGAAGGCGAGATACGCAGTATTTT. Translation: CSARGGRRDTQYF.

This clonotype was picked up a small number of times. The chain combines TRBV6-2 or TRBV6-3 with TRBJ2-5; D unclear. V lost 2 bases and J lost 5, with 15 bases in between. CDR3 length: 15 residues. Germline lookup yields CDR1 MNHEY and CDR2 SVGEGT. This chain's CDR3 is CASSYPRALGETQYF. As DNA, the CDR3 is TGTGCCAGCAGTTACCCCCGCGCCCTCGGGGAGACCCAGTACTTC.